This paragraph covers one T cell receptor beta chain sequence. The sample is drawn from a study of blood T cell repertoires in COVID-19. With V trimmed by 4 bases and J by 1 base, 5 bases remained unmatched. This CDR3 comprises 15 residues. In germline, CDR1 is SGHRS, CDR2 YFSETQ. Clones were sequenced by immunoSEQ multiplex PCR, and TCRdb holds only the in-frame ones, with some missing. The data hold 170,000 or so clones, with about 83% observed a single time. One Seattle source followed patients from active infection through their disease course. This chain joins TRBV5-1 and TRBJ2-7; 10 nucleotides match TRBD2. Sample: peripheral blood. This receptor was taken from a woman aged 70-85 years with COVID-19, enrolled during active disease. The chain's CDR3 is CASSKLAGGSYEQYF. DNA for the CDR3: TGCGCCAGCAGCAAATTAGCGGGAGGTTCCTACGAGCAGTACTTC.